The 20 T cell receptor beta chains below come from one sample, sequenced in a study of cytomegalovirus exposure and HLA in healthy donors. 13 Jbeta primers and 60 Vbeta primers were used for the PCR. Repertoires were generated with immunoSEQ multiplex PCR, while TCRdb's copy carries only in-frame clones and drops some. The sample contains about 140,000 clones, around 90% of which appear only once. The sample consisted of PBMCs. The receptors stem from a middle-aged woman in good health and CMV-seronegative.

The V call is TRBV7-3, the J call TRBJ2-1; 10 bases match TRBD2. V lost 5 bases to trimming and J lost 0 bases; unmatched junction nucleotides: 7. This CDR3 is 17 amino acids long. Germline V CDR1 and CDR2: SGHTA, FQGTGA. The DNA of the CDR3 is TGTGCCAGCAGCAAACGGACTAGCGGCCTCTCCTACAATGAGCAGTTCTTC. This translates into CASSKRTSGLSYNEQFF. The variable domain in full, with the rest retrieved from reference TRBV7-3 and TRBJ2-1, is GAGVSQTPSNKVTEKGKYVELRCDPISGHTALYWYRQSLGQGPEFLIYFQGTGAADDSGLPNDRFFAVRPEGSVSTLKIQRTERGDSAVYLCASSKRTSGLSYNEQFFGPGTRLTVL.

This clone was recorded once. The chain joins TRBV5-1 to TRBJ2-4; 9 bases line up with TRBD2. The CDR3 is made up of 17 amino acids. The germline V gene encodes CDR1 SGHRS and CDR2 YFSETQ. V gave up 4 bases and J gave up 6 bases; unmatched junction bases: 14. This CDR3 reads CASSPTVALAGRNIQYF. CDR3 sequence (DNA): TGCGCCAGCAGCCCGACCGTCGCTCTAGCGGGAAGAAACATTCAGTACTTC.

This chain connects TRBV29-1 to TRBJ2-1, with 14 nucleotides matching TRBD2. After removal of 7 bases from V and 0 bases from J, the junction contained 5 bases not matched to a gene. Germline V gene sequence: CDR1 SQVTM, CDR2 ANQGSEA. The length of the CDR3 is 16 residues. The CDR3 is CSARTSGGSSYNEQFF. The DNA for the CDR3 is TGCAGCGCTCGGACTAGCGGGGGGAGCTCCTACAATGAGCAGTTCTTC.

The chain is built from TRBV9 and TRBJ1-5; no clear D. The germline V and J ends were trimmed by 0 bases and 6 bases, with 7 bases remaining between them. CDR3 length equals 13 residues. From germline, CDR1 is SGDLS and CDR2 YYNGEE. The CDR3 nucleotides are TGTGCCAGCAGCGTAGAACCGGGTCAGCCCCAGCATTTT. Protein product: CASSVEPGQPQHF.

V and J are TRBV2 and TRBJ2-3; D is uncertain. Trimming stripped 5 bases from V and 6 bases from J, with 6 bases between. CDR1 SNHLY and CDR2 FYNNEI come from the germline V gene. The CDR3 has 11 residues. CDR3 amino acids: CASSSVDTQYF. The CDR3 DNA sequence: TGTGCCAGCAGTTCGGTGGATACGCAGTATTTT.

This chain uses TRBV5-1 with TRBJ2-1, with 9 bases aligning to TRBD2. Germline V gives CDR1 SGHRS, CDR2 YFSETQ. This CDR3 has 15 amino acids. J lost 4 bases, V lost 0 bases, and 2 bases had no gene match. CDR3 loop: CASSLASGDYNEQFF. As DNA, the CDR3 is TGCGCCAGCAGCTTGGCTAGCGGGGATTACAATGAGCAGTTCTTC.

The rearrangement joins TRBV2 to TRBJ2-5; 7 positions agree with TRBD1. V dropped 7 bases and J dropped 1; count of bases not matched to a gene: 3. The CDR3 contains 13 residues. The germline CDR1 and CDR2 sequences are SNHLY and FYNNEI. This chain's CDR3 is CASTDRAQETQYF. CDR3 DNA sequence: TGTGCCAGCACCGACAGGGCCCAAGAGACCCAGTACTTC.

The CDR3 region has the DNA TGCGCCAGCAGCCCGGACAGGGCCTACAATGAGCAGTTCTTC. Its protein is CASSPDRAYNEQFF. This chain joins TRBV5-1 and TRBJ2-1; 8 bases agree with TRBD1. This CDR3 has 14 residues. Germline CDR1 SGHRS, CDR2 YFSETQ. V gave up 4 bases and J gave up 2 bases; unmatched junction bases: 2.

This chain uses TRBV6-1 with TRBJ1-3, with 7 bases matching TRBD1. V shed 6 bases, J shed 4 bases, and the junction held 9 bases outside the gene matches. This CDR3 spans 15 amino acids. The V gene's germline CDR1 is MNHNS and CDR2 SASEGT. CDR3 sequence reads: CASRVDRVRGNTIYF. The DNA for the CDR3 is TGTGCCAGCAGGGTTGACAGGGTTAGAGGAAACACCATATATTTT.

The rearrangement joins TRBV30 to TRBJ2-5, with 9 bases matching TRBD2. This CDR3 comprises 15 residues. V gave up 3 bases and J gave up 5 bases; unmatched junction bases: 10. CDR1 is GTSNPN, CDR2 SVGIG, per germline (reference sequence). In DNA form, the CDR3 reads TGTGCCTGGAGGAATCGGGGACTAGCTGGGGAGACCCAGTACTTC. Protein: CAWRNRGLAGETQYF.

The rearrangement uses TRBV9 and TRBJ1-1, with TRBD1 identical over 8 bases. Germline V gene lookup returns CDR1 SGDLS and CDR2 YYNGEE. The CDR3 length is 15 residues. V dropped 4 bases and J dropped 2; count of bases not matched to a gene: 7. The CDR3 DNA reads TGTGCCAGCAGCACCCGACAGGGGTCAAACACTGAAGCTTTCTTT. It yields the protein CASSTRQGSNTEAFF.

This chain connects TRBV28 to TRBJ2-5, with unresolved D. Germline V gene lookup returns CDR1 MDHEN and CDR2 SYDVKM. The V end was cut by 4 bases, the J end by 0 bases, with 9 bases between. The CDR3 consists of 14 residues. Written as DNA, the CDR3 is TGTGCCAGCAGTTCCCCTGAGTACCAAGAGACCCAGTACTTC. Translation gives CASSSPEYQETQYF.

The V and J genes are TRBV5-6 and TRBJ2-7, with D maybe TRBD2 (5 bases). There are 13 residues in the CDR3. V lost 5 bases to trimming and J lost 5 bases, with 14 bases between them. Germline V gene data show CDR1 as SGHDT and CDR2 as YYEEEE. The chain's CDR3 is CASSLLEAHEQYF. Here the CDR3 DNA reads TGTGCCAGCAGTCTCCTGGAGGCCCACGAGCAGTACTTC.

A single count supports this clone. The rearrangement uses TRBV6-1 and TRBJ2-7, with D possibly matching TRBD2 (5 bases). Germline CDR1 is MNHNS and CDR2 is SASEGT. Deletions cut 1 base from V and 7 bases from J, with 17 bases between. The CDR3 covers 15 residues. The CDR3 here is CASSEGAASPGEQYF. The CDR3 DNA follows: TGTGCCAGCAGTGAAGGGGCGGCATCCCCGGGGGAGCAGTACTTC.

V usage is TRBV28 and J usage is TRBJ2-4; TRBD1 is a possible D gene (5 bases). V lost 2 bases to trimming and J lost 0 bases, with 8 bases between them. The CDR3 runs 15 residues. CDR1 and CDR2 from the germline V gene are MDHEN and SYDVKM. The CDR3 spells CASSLPGRAKNIQYF. DNA of the CDR3: TGTGCCAGCAGTTTACCAGGGCGAGCCAAAAACATTCAGTACTTC.

The chain links TRBV7-9 to TRBJ2-7; D remains ambiguous. Germline CDR1 and CDR2: SEHNR and FQNEAQ (reference sequence). The V end was cut by 5 bases, the J end by 6 bases, with 11 bases between. The CDR3 consists of 12 residues. The CDR3 is CASSPTPGEQYF. As DNA, the CDR3 is TGTGCCAGCAGCCCTACCCCCGGCGAGCAGTACTTC.

This rearrangement joins TRBV27 to TRBJ1-5, with 7 bases lining up with TRBD1. This CDR3 has 17 residues. Germline assignment: CDR1 MNHEY and CDR2 SMNVEV (reference sequence). Trimming took 1 base from V and 5 from J; bases not matched to a gene: 11. The CDR3 spells CASSLYWDSLNYQPQHF. In DNA, the CDR3 is TGTGCCAGCAGTTTATATTGGGACAGCCTCAACTATCAGCCCCAGCATTTT.

The chain has TRBV6-5 and TRBJ2-7; D uncertain. The CDR3 is 13 residues long. Trimming left V 3 bases short and J 6 bases short, with 12 bases between. CDR1 MNHEY and CDR2 SVGAGI come from the germline V gene. CDR3 in amino acids: CASSYVRTSEQYF. CDR3 nucleotide sequence: TGTGCCAGCAGTTATGTCAGAACCTCCGAGCAGTACTTC.

This rearrangement joins TRBV6-5 to TRBJ2-7; 9 bases are a match to TRBD1. Germline V lookup: CDR1 MNHEY, CDR2 SVGAGI. The CDR3 runs 16 residues. V lost 0 bases to trimming and J lost 2 bases; unmatched junction nucleotides: 5. The CDR3 protein is CASSYSWGQGAYEQYF. In nucleotides, the CDR3 is TGTGCCAGCAGTTACTCGTGGGGACAGGGAGCCTACGAGCAGTACTTC.

This sequence joins TRBV5-4 and TRBJ2-5; 9 nucleotides line up with TRBD2. The CDR3 length is 15 residues. Trimming removed 0 bases from V and 4 bases from J; junction bases left unmatched: 4. CDR1 and CDR2 (germline): SGHNT, YYREEE (reference sequence). In DNA form, the CDR3 reads TGTGCCAGCAGCTTGGACGGCGGGAGGGCAGAGACCCAGTACTTC. Protein: CASSLDGGRAETQYF. Full variable domain (outside the CDR3, taken from reference TRBV5-4 and TRBJ2-5): ETGVTQSPTHLIKTRGQQVTLRCSSQSGHNTVSWYQQALGQGPQFIFQYYREEENGRGNFPPRFSGLQFPNYSSELNVNALELDDSALYLCASSLDGGRAETQYFGPGTRLLVL.